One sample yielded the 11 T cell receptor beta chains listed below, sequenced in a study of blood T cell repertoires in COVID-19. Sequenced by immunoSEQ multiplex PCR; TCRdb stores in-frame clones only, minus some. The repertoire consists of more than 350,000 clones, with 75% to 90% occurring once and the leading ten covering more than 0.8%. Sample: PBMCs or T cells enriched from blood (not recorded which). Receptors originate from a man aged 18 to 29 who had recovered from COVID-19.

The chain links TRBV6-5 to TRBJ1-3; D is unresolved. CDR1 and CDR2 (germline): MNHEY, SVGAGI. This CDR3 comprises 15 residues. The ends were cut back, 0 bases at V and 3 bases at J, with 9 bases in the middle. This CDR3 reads CASSYSNRYGNTIYF. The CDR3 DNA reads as TGTGCCAGCAGTTACTCGAACCGGTATGGAAACACCATATATTTT.

The CDR3 sequence: CASSLARAQYF. CDR3 bases: TGTGCCAGCAGCTTGGCCAGGGCCCAGTACTTC. The gene calls are TRBV5-6 and TRBJ2-5, with D perhaps TRBD1 (5 bases). The germline gives CDR1 SGHDT, CDR2 YYEEEE. The CDR3 consists of 11 residues. Trimming removed 0 bases from V and 9 bases from J, with 6 bases in between.

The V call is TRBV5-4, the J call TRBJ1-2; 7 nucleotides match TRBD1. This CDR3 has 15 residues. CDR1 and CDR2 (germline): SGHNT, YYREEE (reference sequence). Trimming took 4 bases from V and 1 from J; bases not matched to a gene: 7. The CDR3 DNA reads TGTGCCAGCAGCACGGGGACAGAGAATAACTATGGCTACACCTTC. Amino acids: CASSTGTENNYGYTF.

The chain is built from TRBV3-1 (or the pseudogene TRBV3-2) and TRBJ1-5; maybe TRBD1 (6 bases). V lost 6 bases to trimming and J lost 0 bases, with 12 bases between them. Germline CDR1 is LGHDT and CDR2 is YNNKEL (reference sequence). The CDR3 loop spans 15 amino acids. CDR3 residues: CASSRDRSSNQPQHF. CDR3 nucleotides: TGTGCCAGCAGTCGCGACAGGAGTAGCAATCAGCCCCAGCATTTT.

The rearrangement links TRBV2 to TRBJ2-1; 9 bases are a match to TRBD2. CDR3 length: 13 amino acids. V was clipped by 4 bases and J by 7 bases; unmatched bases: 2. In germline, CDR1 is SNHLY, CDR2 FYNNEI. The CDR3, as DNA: TGTGCCAGCAGTGTGGCGGGAGGGAATGAGCAGTTCTTC. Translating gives CASSVAGGNEQFF.

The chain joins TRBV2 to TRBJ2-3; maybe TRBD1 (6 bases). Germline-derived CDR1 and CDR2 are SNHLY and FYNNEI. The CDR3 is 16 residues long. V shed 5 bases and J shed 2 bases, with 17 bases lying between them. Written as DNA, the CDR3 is TGTGCCAGCAGTAGGTCAACAGGGACCCACACAGATACGCAGTATTTT. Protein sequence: CASSRSTGTHTDTQYF. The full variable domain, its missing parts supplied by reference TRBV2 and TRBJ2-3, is EPEVTQTPSHQVTQMGQEVILRCVPISNHLYFYWYRQILGQKVEFLVSFYNNEISEKSEIFDDQFSVERPDGSNFTLKIRSTKLEDSAMYFCASSRSTGTHTDTQYFGPGTRLTVL.

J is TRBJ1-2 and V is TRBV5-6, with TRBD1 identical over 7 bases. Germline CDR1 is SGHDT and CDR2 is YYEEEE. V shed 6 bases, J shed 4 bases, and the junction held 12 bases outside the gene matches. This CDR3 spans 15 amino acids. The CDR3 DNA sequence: TGTGCCAGCACCCCATTAGGGGGCTGGGGCTATGGCTACACCTTC. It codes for CASTPLGGWGYGYTF.

CDR3 DNA: TGTGCCAGCAGTTTAGGCGGGAACACAGATACGCAGTATTTT. Its protein product is CASSLGGNTDTQYF. This rearrangement joins TRBV28 to TRBJ2-3; TRBD2 is a possible D gene (6 bases). The CDR3 loop spans 14 amino acids. Germline lookup yields CDR1 MDHEN and CDR2 SYDVKM. V was clipped by 2 bases and J by 2 bases, with 8 bases between them.

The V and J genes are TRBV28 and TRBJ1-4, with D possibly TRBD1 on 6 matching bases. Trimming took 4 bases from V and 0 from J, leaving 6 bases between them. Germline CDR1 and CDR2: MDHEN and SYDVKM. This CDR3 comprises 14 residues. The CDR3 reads CASSWTATNEKLFF. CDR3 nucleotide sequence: TGTGCCAGCAGTTGGACAGCAACTAATGAAAAACTGTTTTTT.

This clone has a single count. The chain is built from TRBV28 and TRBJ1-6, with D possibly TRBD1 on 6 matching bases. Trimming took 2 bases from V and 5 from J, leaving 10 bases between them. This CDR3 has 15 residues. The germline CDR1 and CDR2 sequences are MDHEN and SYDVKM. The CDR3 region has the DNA TGTGCCAGCAGTTTACTACAGGGCGATAATTCACCCCTCCACTTT. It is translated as CASSLLQGDNSPLHF.

CDR3 bases: TGTGCCAGCAGCCCGACAGGGCAAGAGACCCAGTACTTC. This gives the protein CASSPTGQETQYF. The chain employs TRBV12-3 or TRBV12-4 and TRBJ2-5; 7 nucleotides align to TRBD1. The CDR3 is made up of 13 amino acids. After removal of 6 bases from V and 2 bases from J, the junction contained 3 bases not matched to a gene.